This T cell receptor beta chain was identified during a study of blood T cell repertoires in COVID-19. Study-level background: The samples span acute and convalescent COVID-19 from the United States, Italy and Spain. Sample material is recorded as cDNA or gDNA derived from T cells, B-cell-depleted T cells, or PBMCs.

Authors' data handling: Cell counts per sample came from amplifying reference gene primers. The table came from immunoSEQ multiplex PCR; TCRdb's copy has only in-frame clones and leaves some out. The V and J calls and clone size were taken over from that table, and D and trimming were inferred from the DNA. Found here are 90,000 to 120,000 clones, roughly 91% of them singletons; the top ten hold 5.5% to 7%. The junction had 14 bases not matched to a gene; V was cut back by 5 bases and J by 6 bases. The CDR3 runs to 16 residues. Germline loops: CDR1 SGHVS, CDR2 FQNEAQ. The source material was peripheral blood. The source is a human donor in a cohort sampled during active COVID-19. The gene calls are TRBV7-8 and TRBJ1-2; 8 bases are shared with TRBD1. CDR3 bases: TGTGCCAGCAGCCCCATCGGTGGCAGGGGGCGGGATGGCTACACCTTC. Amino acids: CASSPIGGRGRDGYTF.